One and the same sample provided the 10 T cell receptor beta chains below, sequenced in a study of T-cell reconstitution after alpha-beta-depleted transplantation in children. The TCRbeta library was prepared with unique molecular identifiers. TCRdb passed the PCR reads through MiXCR, listing each CDR3 protein once. The table lists hundreds of thousands of distinct CDR3 sequences, around 11% of them singletons, with 2% to 3% in the top ten. Sequenced here: PBMCs from the stem cell graft donor, sampled from the stem cell graft. These TCRs come from a human donor who donated a stem cell graft to a child with acute lymphoblastic leukemia.

The rearrangement joins TRBV19 to TRBJ1-6, with D possibly being TRBD1 (5 bases). V was trimmed by 9 bases and J by 5 bases, leaving 14 bases between them. This CDR3 has 14 amino acids. Germline CDR1 reads LNHDA; CDR2 reads SQIVND (reference sequence). CDR3 nucleotides: TGTGCCAGCCAAGTGGGGACGGATAATTCACCCCTCCACTTT. Translating gives CASQVGTDNSPLHF.

This clonotype has a handful of counts. The V gene is TRBV6-5, the J gene TRBJ2-7; D call uncertain. The CDR3 covers 15 residues. CDR1 and CDR2 from the germline V gene are MNHEY and SVGAGI. Trimming pared 0 bases from V and 6 bases from J, leaving 15 bases between. The CDR3 spells CASSYSGDTSGEQYF. The CDR3 coding sequence is TGTGCCAGCAGTTACTCAGGCGACACGTCTGGCGAGCAGTACTTC.

The chain employs TRBV7-9 and TRBJ2-1; weak D call: TRBD2 (5 bases). Germline V gives CDR1 SEHNR, CDR2 FQNEAQ (reference sequence). This CDR3 is 15 amino acids long. Trimming stripped 6 bases from V and 5 bases from J, with 17 bases between. The CDR3 coding sequence is TGTGCCAGCAGGCCCGCTAGGGAGAGGGACAATGAGCAGTTCTTC. It is translated as CASRPARERDNEQFF. Full variable domain (missing parts from reference TRBV7-9 and TRBJ2-1): DTGVSQNPRHKITKRGQNVTFRCDPISEHNRLYWYRQTLGQGPEFLTYFQNEAQLEKSRLLSDRFSAERPKGSFSTLEIQRTEQGDSAMYLCASRPARERDNEQFFGPGTRLTVL.

There are many counts of this clonotype. The rearrangement joins TRBV9 to TRBJ1-4; no clear D gene. V shed 3 bases and J shed 0 bases, with 15 bases lying between them. The CDR3 has 17 residues. Germline V gives CDR1 SGDLS, CDR2 YYNGEE. Here the CDR3 reads CASSARGGPPTNEKLFF. The CDR3 region has the DNA TGTGCCAGCAGCGCGAGAGGAGGCCCTCCAACTAATGAAAAACTGTTTTTT.

This clonotype was observed at least ten times. The chain recombines TRBV20-1 with TRBJ1-1, with D possibly TRBD1 on 6 matching bases. Trimming left V 1 base short and J 0 bases short, with 15 bases between. This CDR3 has 16 amino acids. Germline V gene sequence: CDR1 DFQATT, CDR2 SNEGSKA (reference sequence). The DNA of the CDR3 is TGCAGTGCTAGAGGGCCTTCGGACAGACTGAACACTGAAGCTTTCTTT. Translated, it gives CSARGPSDRLNTEAFF.

This clonotype was counted between two and nine times. The chain recombines TRBV5-1 with TRBJ2-1; 13 nucleotides align to TRBD2. The germline gives CDR1 SGHRS, CDR2 YFSETQ. This CDR3 is 15 amino acids long. Trimming took 3 bases from V and 10 from J; bases not matched to a gene: 7. The CDR3 nucleotides are TGCGCCAGCAGCTGGCGGACTAGCGGGGGCGCGGAGCAGTTCTTC. This translates into CASSWRTSGGAEQFF.

On this clonotype itself: It may be a read error: a sequence one base away is much more abundant. The chain is built from TRBV20-1 and TRBJ2-6; tentatively, D is TRBD1 (5 bases). This CDR3 is 15 amino acids long. Germline V gene lookup returns CDR1 DFQATT and CDR2 SNEGSKA (reference sequence). CDR3 sequence (DNA): TGCAGTGCTAGAGATTGGAACTCTGGGGCCAACGGCCTGACTTTC. Its translation is CSARDWNSGANGLTF.

With regard to this clonotype: This could be a read error, since a much larger clone is one nucleotide away. V is TRBV7-9 and J is TRBJ2-5; perhaps TRBD1 as D (6 bases). V dropped 5 bases and J dropped 5 bases, with 15 bases sitting between them. CDR3 length: 14 amino acids. The germline gives CDR1 SEHNR, CDR2 FQNEAQ (reference sequence). CDR3 region: CASSLQGLWETQYF. DNA for the CDR3: TGTGCCAGCAGCCTTCAGGGGTTGTGGGAGACCCAGTACTTC.

This clonotype was seen at least ten times. The chain has TRBV9 and TRBJ1-1; D unclear. The CDR3 consists of 12 residues. Looked up from germline, CDR1 is SGDLS and CDR2 is YYNGEE. V was shortened by 3 bases and J by 8 bases, with 11 bases between the two germline ends. The CDR3 loop reads CASSGESIEAFF. The CDR3 coding sequence is TGTGCCAGCAGCGGGGAATCTATAGAAGCTTTCTTT. The full variable domain, completed using reference TRBV9 and TRBJ1-1, is DSGVTQTPKHLITATGQRVTLRCSPRSGDLSVYWYQQSLDQGLQFLIQYYNGEERAKGNILERFSAQQFPDLHSELNLSSLELGDSALYFCASSGESIEAFFGQGTRLTVV.

The V and J genes are TRBV5-1 and TRBJ1-4; D possibly corresponds to TRBD1 (5 bases). V was trimmed by 1 base and J by 4 bases, leaving 11 bases between them. The CDR3 contains 15 residues. CDR1 is SGHRS, CDR2 YFSETQ, per germline. CDR3 amino acids: CASSLNRNGNEKLFF. The CDR3 coding sequence is TGCGCCAGCAGCTTGAACAGGAACGGTAATGAAAAACTGTTTTTT.